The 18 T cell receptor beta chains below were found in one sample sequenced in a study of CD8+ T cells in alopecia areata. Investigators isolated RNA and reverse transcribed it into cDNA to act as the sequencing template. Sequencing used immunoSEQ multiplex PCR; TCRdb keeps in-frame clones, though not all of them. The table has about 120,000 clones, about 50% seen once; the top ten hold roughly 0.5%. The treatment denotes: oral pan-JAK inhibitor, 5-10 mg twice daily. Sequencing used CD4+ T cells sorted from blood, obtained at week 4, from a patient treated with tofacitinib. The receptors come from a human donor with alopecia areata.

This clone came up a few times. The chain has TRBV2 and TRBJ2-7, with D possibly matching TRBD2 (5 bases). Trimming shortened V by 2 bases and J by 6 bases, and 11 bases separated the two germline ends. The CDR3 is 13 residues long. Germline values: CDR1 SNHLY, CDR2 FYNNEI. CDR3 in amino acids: CASSEMRAGEQYF. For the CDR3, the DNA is TGTGCCAGCAGTGAAATGAGGGCTGGCGAGCAGTACTTC.

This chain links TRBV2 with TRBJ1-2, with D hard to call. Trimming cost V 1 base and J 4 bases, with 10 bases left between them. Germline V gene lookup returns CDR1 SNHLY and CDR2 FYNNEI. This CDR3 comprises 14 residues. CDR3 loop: CASSEDRGFYGYTF. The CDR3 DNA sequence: TGTGCCAGCAGTGAAGACCGAGGGTTCTATGGCTACACCTTC.

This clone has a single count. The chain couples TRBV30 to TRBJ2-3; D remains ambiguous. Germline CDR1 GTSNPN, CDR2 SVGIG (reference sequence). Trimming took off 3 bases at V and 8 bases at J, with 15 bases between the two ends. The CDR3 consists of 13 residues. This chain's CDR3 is CAWSSFRSPTQYF. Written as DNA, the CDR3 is TGTGCCTGGAGCTCGTTTCGGAGCCCTACGCAGTATTTT.

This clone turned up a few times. In DNA, the CDR3 is TGCAGCGGCAGGCGGGACGGAGAGACCCAGTACTTC. It codes for CSGRRDGETQYF. The rearrangement joins TRBV29-1 to TRBJ2-5; tentatively, D is TRBD2 (6 bases). CDR3 length equals 12 residues. Deletions cut 7 bases from V and 4 bases from J, with 13 bases between. CDR1 SQVTM and CDR2 ANQGSEA come from the germline V gene.

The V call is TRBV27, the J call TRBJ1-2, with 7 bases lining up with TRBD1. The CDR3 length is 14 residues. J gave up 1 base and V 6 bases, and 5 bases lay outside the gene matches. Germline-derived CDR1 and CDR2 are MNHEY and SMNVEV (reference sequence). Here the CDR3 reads CASRRDRDNYGYTF. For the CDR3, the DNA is TGTGCCAGCAGGAGAGACAGGGATAACTATGGCTACACCTTC.

For the CDR3, the DNA is TGTGCCAGCAGCTTAGCGAGGGAGGACCCTGAAGCTTTCTTT. It codes for CASSLAREDPEAFF. The J gene is TRBJ1-1, the V gene TRBV7-2; D remains unclear. Trimming took off 0 bases at V and 6 bases at J, with 11 bases between the two ends. The germline V gene has CDR1 SGHTA and CDR2 FQGNSA. The CDR3 is 14 residues long.

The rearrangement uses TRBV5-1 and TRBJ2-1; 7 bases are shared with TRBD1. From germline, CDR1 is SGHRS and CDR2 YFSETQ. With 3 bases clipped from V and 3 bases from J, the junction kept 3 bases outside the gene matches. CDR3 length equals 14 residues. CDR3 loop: CASSSGQYYNEQFF. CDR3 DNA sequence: TGCGCCAGCAGCTCGGGACAGTACTACAATGAGCAGTTCTTC.

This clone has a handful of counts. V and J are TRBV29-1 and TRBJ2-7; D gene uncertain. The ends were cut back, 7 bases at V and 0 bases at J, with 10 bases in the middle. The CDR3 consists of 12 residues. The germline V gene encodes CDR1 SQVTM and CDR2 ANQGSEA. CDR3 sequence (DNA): TGCAGCGGACGGTCCTTCTCCTACGAGCAGTACTTC. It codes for CSGRSFSYEQYF.

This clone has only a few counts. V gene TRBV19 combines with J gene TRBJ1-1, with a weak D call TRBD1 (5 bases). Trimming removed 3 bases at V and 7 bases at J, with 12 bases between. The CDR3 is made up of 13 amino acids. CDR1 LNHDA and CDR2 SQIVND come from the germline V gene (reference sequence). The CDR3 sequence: CASSMRQGIEAFF. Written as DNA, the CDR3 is TGTGCCAGTAGTATGAGGCAGGGTATTGAAGCTTTCTTT.

The CDR3 spells CAWSGTRDEQFF. CDR3 nucleotide sequence: TGTGCCTGGAGTGGCACTAGGGATGAGCAGTTCTTC. The chain recombines TRBV30 with TRBJ2-1, with a possible D match to TRBD2 (5 bases). Trimming took off 1 base at V and 8 bases at J, with 9 bases between the two ends. This CDR3 spans 12 amino acids. Germline loops: CDR1 GTSNPN, CDR2 SVGIG (reference sequence).

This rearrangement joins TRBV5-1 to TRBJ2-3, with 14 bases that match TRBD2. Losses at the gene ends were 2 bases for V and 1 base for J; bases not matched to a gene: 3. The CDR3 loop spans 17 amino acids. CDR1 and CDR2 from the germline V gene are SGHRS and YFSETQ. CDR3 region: CASSFGTSGRGTDTQYF. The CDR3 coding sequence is TGCGCCAGCAGCTTCGGGACTAGCGGGAGAGGCACAGATACGCAGTATTTT.

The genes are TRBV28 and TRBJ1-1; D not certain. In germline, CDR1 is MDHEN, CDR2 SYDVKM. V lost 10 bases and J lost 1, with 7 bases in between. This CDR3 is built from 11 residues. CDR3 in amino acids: CATRSNTEAFF. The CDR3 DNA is TGTGCCACCCGATCGAACACTGAAGCTTTCTTT.

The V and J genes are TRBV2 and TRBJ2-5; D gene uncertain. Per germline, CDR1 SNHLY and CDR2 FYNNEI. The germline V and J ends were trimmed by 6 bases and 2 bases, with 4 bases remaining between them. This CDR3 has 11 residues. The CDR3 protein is CASSQQETQYF. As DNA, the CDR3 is TGTGCCAGCAGCCAGCAAGAGACCCAGTACTTC.

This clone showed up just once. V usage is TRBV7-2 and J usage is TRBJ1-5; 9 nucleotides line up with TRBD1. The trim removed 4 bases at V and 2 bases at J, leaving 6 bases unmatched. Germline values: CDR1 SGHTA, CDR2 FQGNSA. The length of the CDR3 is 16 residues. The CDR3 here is CASSSPGQGGNQPQHF. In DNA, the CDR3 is TGTGCCAGCAGCTCACCGGGACAGGGTGGCAATCAGCCCCAGCATTTT.

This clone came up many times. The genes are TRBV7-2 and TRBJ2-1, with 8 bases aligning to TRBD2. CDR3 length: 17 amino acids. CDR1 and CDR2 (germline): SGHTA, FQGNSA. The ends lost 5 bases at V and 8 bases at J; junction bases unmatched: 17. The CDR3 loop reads CASSDGSTGGRMYEQFF. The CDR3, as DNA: TGTGCCAGCAGCGACGGCTCTACGGGGGGGCGAATGTATGAGCAGTTCTTC.

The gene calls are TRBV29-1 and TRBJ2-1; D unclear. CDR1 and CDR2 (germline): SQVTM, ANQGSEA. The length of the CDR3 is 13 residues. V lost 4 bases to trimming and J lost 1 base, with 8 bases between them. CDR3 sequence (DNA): TGCAGCGTTGGAGTGAGATCCTACAATGAGCAGTTCTTC. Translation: CSVGVRSYNEQFF.

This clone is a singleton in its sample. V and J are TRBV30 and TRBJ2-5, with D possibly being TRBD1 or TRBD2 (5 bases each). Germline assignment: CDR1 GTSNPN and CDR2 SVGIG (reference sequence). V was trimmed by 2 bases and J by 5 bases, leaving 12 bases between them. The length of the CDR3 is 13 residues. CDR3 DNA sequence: TGTGCCTGGAGTAGAGGGGCCGGGGAGACCCAGTACTTC. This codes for CAWSRGAGETQYF.

The DNA for the CDR3 is TGTGCCAGCAGGGGGACAGGGGCCTATGGCTACACCTTC. It yields the protein CASRGTGAYGYTF. The chain uses TRBV27 and TRBJ1-2; 10 bases line up with TRBD1. V lost 6 bases and J lost 4; bases outside the gene matches: 2. The CDR3 consists of 13 residues. CDR1 and CDR2 from the germline V gene are MNHEY and SMNVEV (reference sequence).